The following is a T cell receptor beta chain sequence with its context. This clone occurred once. Its antigen remains unidentified. Nothing much larger sits one base from this clone, and base qualities are not available. Counted from cysteine to phenylalanine, this CDR3 has 14 amino acids. The only DNA kept is the CDR3, 42 bases in frame from the first base. V lost 8 bases and J lost 0 bases; the stretch between them is 14 bases long. CDR1 and CDR2 are read off the germline V gene (reference sequence) as MNHNY and SVGAGI. The data belong to a study of cytomegalovirus exposure and HLA in healthy donors (dated by TCRdb to 2016 to 2017). Broadly, across the study: An earlier analysis of approximately 550 of the donors reported 250 to 300 Gb of sequence data and 117 million unique TCR beta sequences from 150 million to 200 million T cells. The study aimed to test whether cataloging public T cell receptors could reveal signatures of past pathogen exposure. About five DR-DQ haplotypes were treated as single units for association and clustering because of strong linkage in the cohort. The study used immunosequencing to profile the T cell repertoires of 600 to 850 subjects and linked those repertoires to cytomegalovirus serostatus. Among the roughly 400 genotyped donors, roughly 80% belonged to the genetic ancestry cluster associated with self-reported Caucasian donors. In a later genetic analysis, genome-wide SNP genotypes for about 55% of the 666 donors were used, and that subset was treated as a discovery cohort. The study combined high-throughput TCR immunosequencing, statistical association of individual TCRs with disease status, and machine learning to predict cytomegalovirus infection status. The number of donors typed differed by locus, with roughly 620-630 for A, B, C, DRB1 and DQB1, roughly 550 for DQA1, approximately 580 for DPA1, and under 490 for DPB1. Both class I and class II loci were covered by HLA typing, at four-digit resolution. About 310 gigabases of sequencing data and tens of millions of unique TCR sequences were included in an early release covering 550 to 650 HLA-typed donors. Across 300 to 400 genotyped donors of the cohort, an average of approximately 200,000 unique TCR beta nucleotide sequences per donor were sequenced, and roughly 18% of those sequences were non-productive. Every repertoire in the discovery cohort had been generated on one and the same sequencing platform. Donor age, sex, ethnicity and CMV serostatus were collected together with the repertoire data. An earlier analysis of some 500 of the donors applied high-throughput TCR beta sequencing to assess whether each TCR beta V gene segment acted as functional or pseudogenic. Besides the first cohort of 500 to 700 subjects, a separate validation cohort made up of around 120 different subjects was used. The later analysis used no new phenotypic data to find candidate immune exposures, relying instead on TCR beta sequences and their occurrence across donors. In a later analysis, previously published TCR beta repertoires from hundreds of donors were re-analyzed and high-resolution HLA genotyping was added so that TCR occurrence patterns could be studied. Here is what the overall study found, with its caveats: In this cohort, only TCR beta chains were sequenced, and detectable features were limited by the absence of alpha or paired-chain data. Compared with the 666-donor mean, donors in an Asian-associated ancestry cluster had fewer N-insertions in productive TCRs, according to a later genetic analysis. Three of the identified cytomegalovirus-associated TCR beta chains were confirmed in vitro to be specific for cytomegalovirus antigens. Cytomegalovirus status was reported to be diagnosed by the classifier with high specificity and sensitivity in both the original and validation cohorts. A further reported finding was that TCR beta sequences accurately predicted the HLA-A and HLA-B alleles for most subjects in the first cohort. The authors suggested that the approach could potentially be generalized to other disease states and immunological phenotypes. According to a later analysis, TCR association rates differed among HLA loci, with DRB1 alleles showing the most associated TCRs and HLA-C alleles showing the fewest. Because HLA typing was missing for some donors at each locus, association tests included only the typed subset. Immune exposure information for the cohort was limited to CMV serostatus. The study listed over 150 TCR beta chains as associated with cytomegalovirus. When HLA alleles, especially DR and DQ, strongly co-occurred, TCR associations were difficult to assign to individual alleles. The earlier analysis of about 600 of the donors excluded 15 to 20 rarely observed V segments, including chromosome 9 orphons, because counts were too low. Correlated functional status among segregating V segments might reflect linkage disequilibrium, but an unknown experimental factor could not be ruled out. In a later analysis, most CMV-associated TCR beta chains were found to appear HLA-restricted, with HLA associations seemingly driven largely by CMV exposure. A group of highly shared sequence variants was considered likely to be a technical artifact of the sequencing pipeline. Because the 87-base-pair reads could not distinguish some IMGT-functional V segments, including TRBV6-2 and TRBV6-3, those segments were excluded. Across donors, most TCR sequences were observed very rarely, whereas some public TCRs were present in many individuals. Roughly uniform sequencing depth across donors was assumed in presence/absence analyses, although this assumption may not hold. In an earlier analysis of approximately 590 of the donors, most TCR beta V segments appeared in productive rearrangements about 87% or about 30% of the time, broadly matching IMGT annotations. In a later analysis, HLA-associated TCR beta chains were found to be more clonally expanded and to have lower generation probabilities than equally common non-associated chains. At a false discovery rate of 0.05, a later analysis linked 16,951 TCR beta sequences to specific HLA alleles. Several of the top co-occurrence clusters appeared to be linked to parvovirus B19, influenza, CMV and Epstein-Barr virus, according to a later analysis. V-gene and J-gene trimming of TCR beta chains was associated with a missense DCLRE1C variant in a later genetic analysis, and the association was replicated in an independent cohort.

The cohort comprised some 680 healthy bone marrow donors. At the time of sampling, all cohort members were nominally healthy, though unrecorded immune exposures were likely present. The donor was CMV seronegative and belonged to the group of 352 seronegative cohort members. Each donor provided a peripheral blood sample, and peripheral blood mononuclear cells were used for TCR beta sequencing. Genomic DNA extraction from the blood cell samples was performed with the Qiagen DNeasy Blood Extraction Kit. Libraries were constructed by the immunoSEQ multiplex PCR assay. For the multiplex PCR, a mixture combining 60 forward primers for TCR Vbeta segments and 13 reverse primers for TCR Jbeta segments was used. The CDR3 region of rearranged TCR beta genes was amplified from genomic DNA with a multiplex PCR assay. The amplified TCR beta libraries were sequenced on the Illumina HiSeq System as 87-base-pair reads. As for the original processing: In a later analysis, some 80 million unique TCR beta chains were counted across the roughly 670 repertoires, and roughly 10 million of these chains were shared by at least two donors. A nearest-neighbor algorithm error-corrected the raw reads and collapsed the reads into unique sequences, merging closely related sequences to remove PCR and sequencing errors. Alignment of CDR3 sequences to IMGT reference sequences was used to assign V, D and J gene segments. Each retained sequence needed at least a six-nucleotide match to both a V gene segment and a J gene segment. A rearrangement counted as productive if the CDR3 had no stop codons and remained in frame with V and J, and every other rearrangement counted as non-productive. Following IMGT convention, CDR3 was defined as the stretch from the second conserved V-encoded cysteine up to the conserved J-encoded phenylalanine. The earlier analysis of about 640 of the donors excluded any sequence lacking an unambiguous match to a single V gene segment. An earlier analysis of several hundred of the donors called V segments functional above 56.7% productive rearrangements and segregating when the between-donor standard deviation exceeded 5%. To diagnose cytomegalovirus status from the catalog of TCR beta chain sequences, a statistical classification framework was built. V and J gene assignment, in a later analysis, came from comparing TCR nucleotide sequences with IMGT/GENE-DB human TR gene sequences. Using the TCRdist pipeline, a later analysis assigned CDR3 sequences along with most-parsimonious VDJ recombination scenarios. In a later analysis, each TCR beta chain was defined by its CDR3 amino acid sequence together with its V-gene family, and reads without a unique V-gene family were excluded. A later analysis removed 592 highly shared, low-generation-probability nucleotide sequences to deal with suspected cross-contamination and a sequencing artifact. In a later analysis, a clonal expansion index was calculated for each public chain from normalized within-repertoire ranks of inferred template counts. In a later analysis, generation probabilities were computed using a VDJ recombination model fitted to out-of-frame rearrangements, and the results were checked against IGoR. Hypergeometric tests were used in a later analysis to score TCR-TCR, TCR-HLA and TCR-CMV co-occurrence, with a repertoire-size bias correction applied to the TCR pairs. False discovery rates were estimated in a later analysis by permuting HLA or CMV assignments 20 times. In a later analysis, co-occurring TCRs were grouped using DBSCAN, with TCRdist sequence similarity added in when clustering inside HLA-allele-positive subsets. Co-occurrence clustering excluded repertoires with fewer than 30,000 or more than 120,000 public chains, plus five with anomalous nucleotide sharing. The table comes from immuneACCESS by way of TCRdb, which keeps in-frame sequences with V and J called. Part of the clones is missing from these tables; in studies checked, under half for an unresolved V gene and the rest for unknown reasons. V and J calls and clone size are given by that table; D and trimming were obtained from the DNA. The sample table contains some 150,000 clones; only one count was recorded for 75% to 80% of them. The ten largest clones take up roughly 0.69% of the sample.

The TCR was taken from a male donor in good health and CMV-seronegative. The sample comprised PBMCs. This chain is built from TRBV6-6 and TRBJ2-7, and TRBD2 may be the D gene, going by 6 matching bases. Read as DNA, the sequence is TGTGCCAGCCGAGGAGCGGGTAGCTCCTACGAGCAGTACTTC. It codes for CASRGAGSSYEQYF.